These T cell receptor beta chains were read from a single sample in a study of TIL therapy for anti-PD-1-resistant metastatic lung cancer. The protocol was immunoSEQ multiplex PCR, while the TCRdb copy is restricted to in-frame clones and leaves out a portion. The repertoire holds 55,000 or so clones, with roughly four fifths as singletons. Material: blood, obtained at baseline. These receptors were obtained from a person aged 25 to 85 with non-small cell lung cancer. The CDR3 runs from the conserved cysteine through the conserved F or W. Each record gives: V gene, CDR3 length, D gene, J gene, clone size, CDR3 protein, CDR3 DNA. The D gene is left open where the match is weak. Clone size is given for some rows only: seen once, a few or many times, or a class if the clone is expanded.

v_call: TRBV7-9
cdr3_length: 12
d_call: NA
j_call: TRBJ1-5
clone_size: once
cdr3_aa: CASSSNNQPQHF
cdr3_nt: TGTGCCAGCAGCTCTAACAATCAGCCCCAGCATTTT

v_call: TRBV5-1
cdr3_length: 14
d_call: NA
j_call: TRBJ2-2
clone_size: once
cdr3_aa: CASSLAPPTGELFF
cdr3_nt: TGCGCCAGCAGCTTGGCCCCGCCCACCGGGGAGCTGTTTTTT

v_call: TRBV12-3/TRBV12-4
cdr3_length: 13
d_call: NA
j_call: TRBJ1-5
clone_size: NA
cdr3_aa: CASSQDNNQPQHF
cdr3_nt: TGTGCCAGCAGCCAGGACAACAATCAGCCCCAGCATTTT

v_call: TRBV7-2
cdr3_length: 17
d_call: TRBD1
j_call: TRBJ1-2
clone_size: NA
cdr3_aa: CASSFAGTGQANYGYTF
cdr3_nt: TGTGCCAGCAGCTTCGCCGGGACAGGGCAGGCTAACTATGGCTACACCTTC

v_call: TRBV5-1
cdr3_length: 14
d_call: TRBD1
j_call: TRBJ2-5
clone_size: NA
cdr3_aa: CASSWTGSGNGQYF
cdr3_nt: TGCGCCAGCAGCTGGACAGGGTCGGGGAATGGCCAGTACTTC

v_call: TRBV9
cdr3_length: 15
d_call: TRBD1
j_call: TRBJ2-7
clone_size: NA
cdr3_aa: CASSPGSLQGDEQYF
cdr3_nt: TGTGCCAGCAGCCCCGGCAGTCTGCAGGGGGACGAGCAGTACTTC

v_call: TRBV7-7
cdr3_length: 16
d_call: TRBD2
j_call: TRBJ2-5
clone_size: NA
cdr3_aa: CASSAGTSGSQETQYF
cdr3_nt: TGTGCTAGCAGCGCGGGGACTAGCGGTTCACAAGAGACCCAGTACTTC

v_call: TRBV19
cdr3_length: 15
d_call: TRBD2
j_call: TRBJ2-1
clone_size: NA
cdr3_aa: CASSIGTSGYNEQFF
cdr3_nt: TGTGCCAGTAGTATAGGGACTAGTGGGTACAATGAGCAGTTCTTC

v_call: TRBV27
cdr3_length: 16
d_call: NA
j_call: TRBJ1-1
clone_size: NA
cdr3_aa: CASSPRTATMNTEAFF
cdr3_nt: TGTGCCAGCAGTCCCCGGACAGCAACTATGAACACTGAAGCTTTCTTT

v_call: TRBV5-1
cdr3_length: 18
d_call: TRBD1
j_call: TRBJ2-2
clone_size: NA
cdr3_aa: CASSRGTGALLNTGELFF
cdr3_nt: TGCGCCAGCAGCAGGGGGACAGGGGCCCTTCTGAACACCGGGGAGCTGTTTTTT

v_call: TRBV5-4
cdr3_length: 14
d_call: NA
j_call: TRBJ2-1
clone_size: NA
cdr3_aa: CASSHIDSYNEQFF
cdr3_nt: TGTGCCAGCAGCCATATCGACAGCTACAATGAGCAGTTCTTC

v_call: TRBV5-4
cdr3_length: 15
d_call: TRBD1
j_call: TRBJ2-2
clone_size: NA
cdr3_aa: CASSPGQGMDGELFF
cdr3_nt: TGTGCCAGCAGCCCCGGACAGGGGATGGACGGGGAGCTGTTTTTT

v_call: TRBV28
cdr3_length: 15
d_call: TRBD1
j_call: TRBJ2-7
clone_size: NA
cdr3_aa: CASLSSGTGTYEQYF
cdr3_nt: TGTGCCAGCCTTTCCTCCGGGACAGGGACCTACGAGCAGTACTTC

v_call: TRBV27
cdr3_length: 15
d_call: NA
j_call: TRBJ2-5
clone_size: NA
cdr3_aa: CASSSQGAGQETQYF
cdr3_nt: TGTGCCAGCAGTTCTCAAGGGGCTGGACAAGAGACCCAGTACTTC

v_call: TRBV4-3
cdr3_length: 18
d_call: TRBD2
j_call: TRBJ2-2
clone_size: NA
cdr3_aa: CASSLSLAGTTNTGELLF
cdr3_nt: TGCGCCAGCAGTCTTTCTCTAGCGGGGACGACCAACACCGGGGAGCTGCTTTTT

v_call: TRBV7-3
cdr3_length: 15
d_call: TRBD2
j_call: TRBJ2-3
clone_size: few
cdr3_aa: CASSQGLGGHDTQYF
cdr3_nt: TGTGCCAGCAGCCAGGGACTAGGGGGTCACGATACGCAGTATTTT

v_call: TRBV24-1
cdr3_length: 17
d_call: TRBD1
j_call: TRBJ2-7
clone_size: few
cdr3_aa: CATSDSARTGKRHEQYF
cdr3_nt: TGTGCCACCAGTGATTCGGCCCGGACAGGGAAGCGGCACGAGCAGTACTTC

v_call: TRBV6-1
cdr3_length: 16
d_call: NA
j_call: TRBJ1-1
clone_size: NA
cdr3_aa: CASSEAGGIFNTEAFF
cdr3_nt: TGTGCCAGCAGTGAAGCTGGAGGGATCTTTAACACTGAAGCTTTCTTT

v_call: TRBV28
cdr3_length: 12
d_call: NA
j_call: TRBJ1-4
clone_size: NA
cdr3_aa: CASTRVSGKLFF
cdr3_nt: TGTGCCAGCACCAGGGTGTCGGGAAAACTGTTTTTT

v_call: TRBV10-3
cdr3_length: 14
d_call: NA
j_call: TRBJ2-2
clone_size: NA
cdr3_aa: CAIRGDSNTGELFF
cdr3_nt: TGTGCCATCCGGGGCGACTCGAACACCGGGGAGCTGTTTTTT

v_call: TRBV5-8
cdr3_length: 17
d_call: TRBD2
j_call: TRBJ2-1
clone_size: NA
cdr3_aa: CASSLMRTSGRANEQFF
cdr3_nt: TGTGCCAGCAGCTTGATGCGGACTAGCGGGAGGGCCAATGAGCAGTTCTTC

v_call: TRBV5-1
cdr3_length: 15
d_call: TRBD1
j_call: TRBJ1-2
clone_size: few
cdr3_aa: CASSNPGTVNYGYTF
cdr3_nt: TGCGCCAGCAGCAACCCCGGGACAGTTAACTATGGCTACACCTTC

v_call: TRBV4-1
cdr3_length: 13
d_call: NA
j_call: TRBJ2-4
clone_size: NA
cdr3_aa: CASSQAGKDIQYF
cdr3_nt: TGCGCCAGCAGCCAAGCGGGCAAAGACATTCAGTACTTC

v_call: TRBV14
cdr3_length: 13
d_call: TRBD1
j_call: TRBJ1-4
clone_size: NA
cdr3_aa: CASSPRQGEKLFF
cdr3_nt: TGTGCCAGCAGCCCTCGACAGGGAGAAAAACTGTTTTTT

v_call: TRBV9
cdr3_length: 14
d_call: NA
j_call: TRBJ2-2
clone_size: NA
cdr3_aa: CASSEDQDTGELFF
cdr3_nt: TGTGCCAGCAGCGAGGATCAAGACACCGGGGAGCTGTTTTTT

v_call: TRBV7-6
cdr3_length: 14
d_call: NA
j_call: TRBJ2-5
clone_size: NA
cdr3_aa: CASSLGSGQETQYF
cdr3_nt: TGTGCCAGCAGCTTAGGGTCAGGTCAAGAGACCCAGTACTTC

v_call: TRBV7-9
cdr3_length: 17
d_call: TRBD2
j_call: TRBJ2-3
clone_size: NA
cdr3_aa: CASSSPWGGRARDTQYF
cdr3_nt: TGTGCCAGCAGCTCCCCCTGGGGCGGGAGGGCCCGGGATACGCAGTATTTT

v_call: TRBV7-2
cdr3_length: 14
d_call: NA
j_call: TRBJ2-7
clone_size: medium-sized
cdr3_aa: CASSLIVSSYEQYF
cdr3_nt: TGTGCCAGCAGCTTAATCGTTTCCTCCTACGAGCAGTACTTC

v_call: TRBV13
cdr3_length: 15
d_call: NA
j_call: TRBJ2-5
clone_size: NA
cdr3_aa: CASSERQRVVETQYF
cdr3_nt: TGTGCCAGCAGCGAAAGACAACGGGTCGTAGAGACCCAGTACTTC

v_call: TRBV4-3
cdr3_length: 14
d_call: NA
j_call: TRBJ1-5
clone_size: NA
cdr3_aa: CASSQGVGSQPQHF
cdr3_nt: TGCGCCAGCAGCCAAGGGGTTGGGTCGCAGCCCCAGCATTTT

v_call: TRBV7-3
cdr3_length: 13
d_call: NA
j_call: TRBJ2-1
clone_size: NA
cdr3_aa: CASSPRAGNEQFF
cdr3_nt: TGTGCCAGCAGCCCCCGCGCCGGGAATGAGCAGTTCTTC

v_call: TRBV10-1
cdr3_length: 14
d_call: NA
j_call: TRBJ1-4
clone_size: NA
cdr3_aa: CASSEGGTAEKLFF
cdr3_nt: TGCGCCAGCAGTGAGGGGGGGACTGCGGAAAAACTGTTTTTT